This T cell receptor (beta chain) was identified in a study of control samples from healthy donors and cancer patients. Trimming left V 2 bases short and J 7 bases short, with 11 bases between. From germline, CDR1 is ENHRY and CDR2 SYGVKD. The CDR3 extends over 14 amino acids. The assay was immunoSEQ multiplex PCR, and TCRdb's table has in-frame clones only and misses some. The data contain approximately 49,000 clones, 86% of them seen just once; the ten biggest clones take up about 3%. The specimen sequenced was PBMCs. The TCR was taken from a woman aged 45-65 years with lung cancer. The V and J genes are TRBV10-3 and TRBJ1-4; no clear D gene. The CDR3 coding sequence is TGTGCCATCAGTGAGGTCCGGGCCGCTGAAAAACTGTTTTTT. It translates to CAISEVRAAEKLFF.